This T cell receptor (beta chain) was found in a study of T cell changes during pregnancy in multiple sclerosis. TCRdb's copy holds only in-frame clones and misses some; the assay was immunoSEQ multiplex PCR. This table has about 48,000 clones, 92% appearing once. The germline CDR1 and CDR2 sequences are MDHEN and SYDVKM. Between the trimmed V and J ends, which lost 6 bases and 2 bases, there was a span of 5 bases. CDR3 size: 11 residues. This specimen was CD4+ T cells from peripheral blood mononuclear cells, taken in the second trimester of pregnancy. The receptor was derived from a female donor in good health, enrolled as a control in a pregnancy study. The V gene is TRBV28, the J gene TRBJ2-7, with D uncertain. The CDR3 sequence: CASRLAYEQYF. CDR3 coding DNA: TGTGCCAGCAGGCTAGCCTACGAGCAGTACTTC. Full variable domain (rest looked up from reference TRBV28 and TRBJ2-7): DVKVTQSSRYLVKRTGEKVFLECVQDMDHENMFWYRQDPGLGLRLIYFSYDVKMKEKGDIPEGYSVSREKKERFSLILESASTNQTSMYLCASRLAYEQYFGPGTRLTVT.